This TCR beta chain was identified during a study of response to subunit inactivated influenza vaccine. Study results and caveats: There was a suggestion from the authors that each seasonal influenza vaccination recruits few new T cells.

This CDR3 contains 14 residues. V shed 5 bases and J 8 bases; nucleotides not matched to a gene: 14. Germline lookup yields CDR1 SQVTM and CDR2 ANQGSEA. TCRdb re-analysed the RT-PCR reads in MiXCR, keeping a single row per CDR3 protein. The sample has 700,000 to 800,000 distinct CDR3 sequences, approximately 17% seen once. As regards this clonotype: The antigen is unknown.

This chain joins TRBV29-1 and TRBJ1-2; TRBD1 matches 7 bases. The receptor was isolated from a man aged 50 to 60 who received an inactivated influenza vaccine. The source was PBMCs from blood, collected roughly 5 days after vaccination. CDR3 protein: CSVHQAEGASGYTF. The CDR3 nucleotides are TGCAGCGTTCACCAGGCCGAGGGGGCGAGCGGCTACACCTTC. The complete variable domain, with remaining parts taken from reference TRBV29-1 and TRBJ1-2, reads SAVISQKPSRDICQRGTSLTIQCQVDSQVTMMFWYRQQPGQSLTLIATANQGSEATYESGFVIDKFPISRPNLTFSTLTVSNMSPEDSSIYLCSVHQAEGASGYTFGSGTRLTVV.